Listed below are T cell receptor beta chains from one sample, sequenced in a study of T cell changes during pregnancy in multiple sclerosis. TCRdb keeps only in-frame clones here, not all; method: immunoSEQ multiplex PCR. The sample has approximately 70,000 clones; 94% are singletons. Sample: CD4+ T cells from peripheral blood mononuclear cells, taken after pregnancy. The receptors originated from a female donor with multiple sclerosis, enrolled in a pregnancy study. Each CDR3 is given with its conserved first and last residue.

V gene	CDR3 length	J gene	CDR3 protein
TRBV6-5	15	TRBJ2-7	CASSRPGLESYEQYF
TRBV18	18	TRBJ2-2	CASSPLTGVGGDTGELFF
TRBV2	13	TRBJ2-5	CASEGQAPETQYF
TRBV11-1	15	TRBJ2-7	CASSRTERSSYEQYF
TRBV14	11	TRBJ2-3	CASSQADTQYF
TRBV6-5	15	TRBJ1-4	CASSTGTFPNEKLFF
TRBV9	15	TRBJ2-7	CASSPRERGRYEQYF
TRBV5-8	15	TRBJ2-7	CASSLEGQGRYEQYF
TRBV28	12	TRBJ2-7	CASSFRTYEQYF
TRBV9	14	TRBJ2-7	CASSVGQGAHEQYF
TRBV4-3	14	TRBJ1-1	CASSPRRGSTEAFF
TRBV10-3	13	TRBJ2-7	CATLDRGTYEQYF
TRBV6-5	11	TRBJ2-7	CASSVRDEQYF
TRBV10-3	13	TRBJ2-5	CATARGYQETQYF
TRBV9	15	TRBJ2-3	CASSVVAGGTDTQYF
TRBV4-2	15	TRBJ2-1	CASSQDSDSFNEQFF
TRBV5-6	15	TRBJ1-3	CASSFLGGSGNTIYF
TRBV11-1	18	TRBJ2-6	CASSLTLGVSSGANVLTF
TRBV7-9	16	TRBJ2-2	CASSPPGGSYTGELFF
TRBV27	15	TRBJ2-3	CASSFRQGGTDTQYF
TRBV29-1	13	TRBJ2-7	CSVLEGARYEQYF
TRBV28	14	TRBJ2-5	CASSLVGGGETQYF
TRBV10-3	19	TRBJ2-1	CAISRTDKGTSGLLREQFF
TRBV11-3	17	TRBJ2-2	CASSRSWGGTNTGELFF
TRBV6-5	13	TRBJ2-7	CASTRGASYEQYF
TRBV28	14	TRBJ2-1	CASTKQAPYNEQFF
TRBV11-2	16	TRBJ1-4	CASSSLRQGASEKLFF
TRBV5-4	17	TRBJ2-4	CASSSGQVGIPKNIQYF
TRBV7-2	15	TRBJ2-5	CASSPLAGGPETQYF
TRBV19	15	TRBJ2-5	CTTPPRPRGRETQYF
TRBV15	15	TRBJ2-1	CATSRDQLAGTEQFF
TRBV19	12	TRBJ2-2	CASSRQTGELFF
TRBV5-4	16	TRBJ2-7	CASSSYRDRAAYEQYF
TRBV6-6	15	TRBJ1-5	CASKEQPYSNQPQHF
TRBV6-5	15	TRBJ1-1	CASSPRGVPGIEAFF
TRBV7-4	16	TRBJ2-7	CASSFVLTEIFYEQYF
TRBV15	17	TRBJ2-6	CATSRGMAGSGANVLTF
TRBV19	14	TRBJ2-3	CASSLALSTDTQYF
TRBV5-1	15	TRBJ2-1	CASSLAVSTSSEQFF
TRBV7-2	16	TRBJ1-5	CASSLRVGGAVQPQHF
TRBV6-5	14	TRBJ1-1	CASSYKDRNTEAFF
TRBV5-4	16	TRBJ1-2	CASSRGDRGKDYGYTF
TRBV7-6	15	TRBJ2-1	CASSPRNISYNEQFF
TRBV28	14	TRBJ1-2	CASSVLGEDYGYTF
TRBV5-8	13	TRBJ2-1	CASNRVPRNEQFF
TRBV5-1	13	TRBJ2-5	CASRAGGKETQYF
TRBV21-1	16	TRBJ1-3	CASSSRDSSSGNTIYF
TRBV30	16	TRBJ2-3	CAWSGSSGISTDTQYF
TRBV6-1	15	TRBJ2-1	CASSELAGGNNEQFF
TRBV27	15	TRBJ2-3	CASSPTGRRTDTQYF
TRBV6-6	13	TRBJ1-1	CASRNTGNTEAFF
TRBV5-1	18	TRBJ2-7	CASGPGGLAAPTPYEQYF
TRBV2	15	TRBJ1-4	CASRHRQGGNEKLFF
TRBV6-5	13	TRBJ1-5	CASRLGALGPQHF
TRBV19	14	TRBJ2-3	CASSPGLAADTQYF
TRBV5-6	15	TRBJ2-5	CASSLAGQGGETQYF
TRBV5-1	13	TRBJ2-1	CATREGPYNEQFF
TRBV7-3	19	TRBJ2-6	CASSPGVPGIVSGANVLTF
TRBV28	15	TRBJ1-4	CASSLTGVWGEKLFF